This TCR beta chain was recovered during a study of cytomegalovirus exposure and HLA in healthy donors. Notes on this clone: The antigen is unknown.

V was pared by 3 bases and J by 3 bases, with 8 bases of the junction left unmatched. From germline, CDR1 is MDHEN and CDR2 SYDVKM. This CDR3 region has 16 residues. Whole-study results and caveats: TCR beta V- and J-gene trimming was later associated with a missense DCLRE1C variant. The analysis excluded some indistinguishable V segments, including TRBV6-2 and TRBV6-3.

The study ran its PCR with 60 Vbeta and 13 Jbeta primers. Clones were read by immunoSEQ multiplex PCR, and TCRdb kept only the in-frame ones, dropping some. The sample carries some 130,000 clones, around 77% recorded once. The chain carries TRBV28 and TRBJ2-5; TRBD1 matches 9 bases. The specimen sequenced was PBMCs. This clonotype was obtained from a male donor in good health and CMV-seropositive. The CDR3, as DNA: TGTGCCAGCAGTTTTCTTACGACAGGGGGAGAAGAGACCCAGTACTTC. It codes for CASSFLTTGGEETQYF.